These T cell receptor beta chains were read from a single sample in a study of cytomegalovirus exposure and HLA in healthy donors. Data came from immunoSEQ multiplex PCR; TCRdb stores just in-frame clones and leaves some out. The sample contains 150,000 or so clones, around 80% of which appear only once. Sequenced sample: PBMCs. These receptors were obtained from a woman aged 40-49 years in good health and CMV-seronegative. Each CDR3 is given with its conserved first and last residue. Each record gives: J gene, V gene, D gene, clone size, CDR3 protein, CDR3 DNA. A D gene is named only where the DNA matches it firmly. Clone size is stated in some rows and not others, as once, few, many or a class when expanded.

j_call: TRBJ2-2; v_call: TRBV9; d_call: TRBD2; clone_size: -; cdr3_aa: CASSRLAGGDGELFF; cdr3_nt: TGTGCCAGCAGTCGACTAGCGGGAGGTGACGGGGAGCTGTTTTTT
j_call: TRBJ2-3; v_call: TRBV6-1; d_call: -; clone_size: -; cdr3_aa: CASTFPLSSTDTQYF; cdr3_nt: TGTGCCAGCACCTTCCCGCTATCCAGCACAGATACGCAGTATTTT
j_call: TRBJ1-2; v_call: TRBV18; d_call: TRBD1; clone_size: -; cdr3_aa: CASSPGDRGGYTF; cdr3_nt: TGTGCCAGCTCACCCGGGGACAGAGGCGGCTACACCTTC
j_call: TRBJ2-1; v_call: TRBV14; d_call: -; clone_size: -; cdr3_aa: CASTTAPYNEQFF; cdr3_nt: TGTGCCAGCACCACAGCACCTTACAATGAGCAGTTCTTC
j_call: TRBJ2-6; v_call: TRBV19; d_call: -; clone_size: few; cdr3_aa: CAGSQGLASGANVLTF; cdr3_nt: TGTGCCGGGAGCCAGGGGCTTGCTTCTGGGGCCAACGTCCTGACTTTC
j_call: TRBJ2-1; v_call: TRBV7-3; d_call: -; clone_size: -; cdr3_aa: CASSSRGQNEQFF; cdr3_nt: TGTGCCAGCAGCTCAAGGGGCCAAAATGAGCAGTTCTTC
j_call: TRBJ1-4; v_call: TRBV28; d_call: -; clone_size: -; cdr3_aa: CASSLGGDHRGKLFF; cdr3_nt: TGTGCCAGCAGTTTAGGTGGGGATCACCGGGGAAAACTGTTTTTT
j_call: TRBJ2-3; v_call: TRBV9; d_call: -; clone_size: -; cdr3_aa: CASSVELGGDTQYF; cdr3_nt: TGTGCCAGCAGCGTAGAGTTGGGGGGAGATACGCAGTATTTT
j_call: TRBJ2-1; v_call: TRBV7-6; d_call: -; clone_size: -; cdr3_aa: CASSLFSGSYNEQFF; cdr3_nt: TGTGCCAGCAGCCTTTTTAGCGGCTCCTACAATGAGCAGTTCTTC
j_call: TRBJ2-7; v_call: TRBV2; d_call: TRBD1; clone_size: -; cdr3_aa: CANSRDRSSYEQYF; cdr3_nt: TGTGCCAACTCGAGGGACAGGAGCTCCTACGAGCAGTACTTC
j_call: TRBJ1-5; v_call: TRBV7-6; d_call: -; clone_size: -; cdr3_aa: CASSLNSPTVINQPQHF; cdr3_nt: TGTGCCAGCAGCTTAAATTCACCGACAGTGATCAATCAGCCCCAGCATTTT
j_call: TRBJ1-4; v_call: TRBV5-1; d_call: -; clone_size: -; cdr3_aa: CASSLQGTNEKLFF; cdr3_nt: TGCGCCAGCAGCTTACAGGGCACTAATGAAAAACTGTTTTTT
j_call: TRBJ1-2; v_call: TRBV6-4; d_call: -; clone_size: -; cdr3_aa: CASSGGGANGYTF; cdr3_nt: TGTGCCAGCAGTGGAGGGGGGGCTAATGGCTACACCTTC
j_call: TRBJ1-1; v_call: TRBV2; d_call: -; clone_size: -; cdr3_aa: CASSSDGGGQAFF; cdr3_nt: TGTGCCAGCAGTTCCGACGGGGGAGGGCAAGCTTTCTTT
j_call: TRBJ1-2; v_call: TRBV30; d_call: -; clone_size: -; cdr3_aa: CAWRAGGNYGYTF; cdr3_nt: TGTGCCTGGAGAGCGGGGGGCAACTATGGCTACACCTTC
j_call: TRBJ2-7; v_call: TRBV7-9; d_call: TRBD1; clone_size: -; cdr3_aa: CASSLGTASFYEQYF; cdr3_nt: TGTGCCAGCAGCCTCGGGACAGCTTCCTTCTACGAGCAGTACTTC
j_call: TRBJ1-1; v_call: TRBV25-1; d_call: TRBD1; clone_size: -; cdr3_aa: CATRQGEAFF; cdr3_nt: TGTGCCACAAGACAGGGTGAAGCTTTCTTT
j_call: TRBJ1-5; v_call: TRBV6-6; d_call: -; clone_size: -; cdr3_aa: CASRPVNSNQPQHF; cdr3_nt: TGTGCCAGCAGACCAGTAAATAGCAATCAGCCCCAGCATTTT
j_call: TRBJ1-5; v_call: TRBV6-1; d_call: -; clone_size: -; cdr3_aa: CASTAELVNQPQHF; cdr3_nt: TGTGCCAGCACCGCGGAGTTGGTCAATCAGCCCCAGCATTTT
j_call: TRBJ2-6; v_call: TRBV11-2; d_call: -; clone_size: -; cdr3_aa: CASSLGGGGANVLTF; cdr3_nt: TGTGCCAGCAGCTTAGGAGGGGGTGGGGCCAACGTCCTGACTTTC
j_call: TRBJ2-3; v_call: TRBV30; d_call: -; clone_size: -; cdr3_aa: CAWNQATDTQYF; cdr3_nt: TGTGCCTGGAACCAGGCAACAGATACGCAGTATTTT
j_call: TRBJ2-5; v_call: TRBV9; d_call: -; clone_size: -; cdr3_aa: CASSVGAGANRQETQYF; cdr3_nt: TGTGCCAGCAGCGTAGGGGCGGGGGCAAACCGCCAAGAGACCCAGTACTTC
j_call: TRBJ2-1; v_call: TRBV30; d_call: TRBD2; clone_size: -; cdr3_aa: CAWSLAGGNEQFF; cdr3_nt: TGTGCCTGGAGTCTAGCGGGAGGGAATGAGCAGTTCTTC
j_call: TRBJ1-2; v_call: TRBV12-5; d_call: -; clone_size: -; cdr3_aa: CASGLVRGDTF; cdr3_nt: TGTGCTAGTGGTTTGGTACGGGGGGACACCTTC
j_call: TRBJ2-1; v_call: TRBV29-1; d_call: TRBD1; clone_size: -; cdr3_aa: CSVRQSRDREFF; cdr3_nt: TGCAGCGTCCGACAGAGCCGGGACAGGGAGTTCTTC
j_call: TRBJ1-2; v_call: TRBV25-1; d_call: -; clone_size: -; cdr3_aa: CASRGRGSYTF; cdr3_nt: TGTGCCAGCAGAGGCAGGGGTAGCTACACCTTC
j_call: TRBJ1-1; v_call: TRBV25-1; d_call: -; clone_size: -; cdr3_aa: CASRAGQNTEAFF; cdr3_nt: TGTGCCAGCAGAGCAGGCCAGAACACTGAAGCTTTCTTT
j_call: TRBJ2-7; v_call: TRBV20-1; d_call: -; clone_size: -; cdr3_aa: CSALSGEQYF; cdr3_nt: TGCAGTGCCCTTAGTGGTGAGCAGTACTTC
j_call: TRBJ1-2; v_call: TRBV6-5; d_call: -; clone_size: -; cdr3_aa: CASSIREGTGGGYTF; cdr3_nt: TGTGCCAGCAGTATCCGAGAGGGGACGGGGGGTGGCTACACCTTC
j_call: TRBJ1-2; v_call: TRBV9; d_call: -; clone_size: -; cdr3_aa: CASSPRQDKGYGYTF; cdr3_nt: TGTGCCAGCAGCCCCCGACAGGATAAGGGCTATGGCTACACCTTC
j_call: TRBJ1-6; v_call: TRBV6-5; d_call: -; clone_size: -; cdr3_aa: CASKEGRINSPLHF; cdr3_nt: TGTGCCAGCAAGGAGGGGCGGATCAATTCACCCCTCCACTTT
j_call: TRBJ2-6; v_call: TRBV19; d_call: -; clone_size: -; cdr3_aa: CASSISPQRVGSGANVLTF; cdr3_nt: TGTGCCAGTAGTATAAGTCCCCAGCGGGTAGGCTCTGGGGCCAACGTCCTGACTTTC
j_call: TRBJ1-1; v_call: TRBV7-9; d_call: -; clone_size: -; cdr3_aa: CASSWGPRGGGNTEAFF; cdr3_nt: TGTGCCAGCAGCTGGGGACCGAGGGGAGGAGGGAACACTGAAGCTTTCTTT
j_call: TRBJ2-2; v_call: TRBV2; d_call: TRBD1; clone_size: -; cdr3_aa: CAESGTGNTGELFF; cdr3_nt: TGTGCCGAGTCCGGGACAGGGAACACCGGGGAGCTGTTTTTT
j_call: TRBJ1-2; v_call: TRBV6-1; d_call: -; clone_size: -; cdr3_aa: CASSEGWVSGGSLYGYTF; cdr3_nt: TGTGCCAGCAGTGAAGGATGGGTATCGGGGGGTTCCCTCTATGGCTACACCTTC
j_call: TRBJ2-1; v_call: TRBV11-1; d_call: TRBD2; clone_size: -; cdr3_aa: CASSQGTSGYNEQFF; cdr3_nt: TGTGCCAGCAGCCAGGGGACTAGCGGGTACAATGAGCAGTTCTTC
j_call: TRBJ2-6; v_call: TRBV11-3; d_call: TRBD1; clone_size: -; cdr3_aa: CASSRDRGPGANVLTF; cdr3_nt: TGTGCCAGCAGCAGAGACAGGGGGCCCGGGGCCAACGTCCTGACTTTC
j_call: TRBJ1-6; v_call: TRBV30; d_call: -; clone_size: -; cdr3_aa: CAWSPGSSYNSPLHF; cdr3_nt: TGTGCCTGGAGCCCGGGGAGCTCCTATAATTCACCCCTCCACTTT
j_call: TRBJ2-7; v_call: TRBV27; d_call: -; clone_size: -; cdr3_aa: CASSPHSDEQYF; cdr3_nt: TGTGCCAGCAGTCCCCATAGCGACGAGCAGTACTTC
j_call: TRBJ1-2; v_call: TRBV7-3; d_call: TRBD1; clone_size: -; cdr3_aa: CASSPGQPAGGYTF; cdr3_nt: TGTGCCAGCAGCCCGGGACAGCCCGCCGGTGGCTACACCTTC
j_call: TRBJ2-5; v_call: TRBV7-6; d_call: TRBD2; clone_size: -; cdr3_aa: CASSPGTSGETQYF; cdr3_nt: TGTGCCAGCAGCCCCGGGACTAGCGGAGAGACCCAGTACTTC
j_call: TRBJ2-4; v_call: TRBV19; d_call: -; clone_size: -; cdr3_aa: CASTGPGENIQYF; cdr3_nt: TGTGCCAGTACTGGCCCCGGGGAAAACATTCAGTACTTC
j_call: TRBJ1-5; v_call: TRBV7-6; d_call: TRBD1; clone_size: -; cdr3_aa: CASSLEAQGDQPQHF; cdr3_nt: TGTGCCAGCAGCTTAGAGGCCCAGGGGGATCAGCCCCAGCATTTT
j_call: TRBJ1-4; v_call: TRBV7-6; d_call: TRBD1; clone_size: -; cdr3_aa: CASSLRQGANEKLFF; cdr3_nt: TGTGCCAGCAGTCTTAGACAGGGGGCGAATGAAAAACTGTTTTTT
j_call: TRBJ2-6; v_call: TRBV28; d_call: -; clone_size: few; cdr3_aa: CASSPTGANVLTF; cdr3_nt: TGTGCCAGCAGTCCTACCGGGGCCAACGTCCTGACTTTC
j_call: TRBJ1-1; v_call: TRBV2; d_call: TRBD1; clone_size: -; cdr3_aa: CASRDRGFLNTEAFF; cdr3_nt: TGTGCCAGCAGGGACAGGGGGTTCTTGAACACTGAAGCTTTCTTT
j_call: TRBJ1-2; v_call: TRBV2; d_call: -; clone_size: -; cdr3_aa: CASSPGQPGHGYTF; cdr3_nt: TGTGCCAGCAGCCCTGGACAGCCGGGACATGGCTACACCTTC
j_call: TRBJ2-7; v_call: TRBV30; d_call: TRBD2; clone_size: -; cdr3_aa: CAWSARTSSYEQYF; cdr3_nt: TGTGCCTGGAGTGCCAGGACTAGCTCCTACGAGCAGTACTTC
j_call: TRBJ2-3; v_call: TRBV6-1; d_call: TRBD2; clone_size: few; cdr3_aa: CASSEFQAGGTDTQYF; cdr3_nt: TGTGCCAGCAGTGAATTTCAAGCGGGAGGAACAGATACGCAGTATTTT
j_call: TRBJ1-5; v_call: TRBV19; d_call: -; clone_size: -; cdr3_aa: CASTNQRDQPQHF; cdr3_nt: TGTGCCAGTACCAACCAGAGGGATCAGCCCCAGCATTTT
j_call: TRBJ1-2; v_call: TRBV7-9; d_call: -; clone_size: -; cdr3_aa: CASSFGGGRGEDGYTF; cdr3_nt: TGTGCCAGCAGCTTTGGAGGGGGGAGGGGAGAAGATGGCTACACCTTC
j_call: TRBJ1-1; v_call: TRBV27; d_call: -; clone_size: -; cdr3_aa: CASSLSRNTEAFF; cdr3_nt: TGTGCCAGCAGTTTAAGTAGGAACACTGAAGCTTTCTTT
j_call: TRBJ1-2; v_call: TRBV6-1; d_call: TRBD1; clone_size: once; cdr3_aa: CASNSGQNYGYTF; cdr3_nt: TGTGCCAGCAATTCGGGACAGAACTATGGCTACACCTTC
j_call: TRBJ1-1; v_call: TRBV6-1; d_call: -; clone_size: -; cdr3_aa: CASRGGGTYSEAFF; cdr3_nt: TGTGCCAGCAGAGGAGGAGGGACCTACTCTGAAGCTTTCTTT
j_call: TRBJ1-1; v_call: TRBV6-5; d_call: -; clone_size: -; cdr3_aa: CASSSPGEGRLEAFF; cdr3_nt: TGTGCCAGCAGTTCCCCGGGGGAGGGGCGGCTTGAAGCTTTCTTT